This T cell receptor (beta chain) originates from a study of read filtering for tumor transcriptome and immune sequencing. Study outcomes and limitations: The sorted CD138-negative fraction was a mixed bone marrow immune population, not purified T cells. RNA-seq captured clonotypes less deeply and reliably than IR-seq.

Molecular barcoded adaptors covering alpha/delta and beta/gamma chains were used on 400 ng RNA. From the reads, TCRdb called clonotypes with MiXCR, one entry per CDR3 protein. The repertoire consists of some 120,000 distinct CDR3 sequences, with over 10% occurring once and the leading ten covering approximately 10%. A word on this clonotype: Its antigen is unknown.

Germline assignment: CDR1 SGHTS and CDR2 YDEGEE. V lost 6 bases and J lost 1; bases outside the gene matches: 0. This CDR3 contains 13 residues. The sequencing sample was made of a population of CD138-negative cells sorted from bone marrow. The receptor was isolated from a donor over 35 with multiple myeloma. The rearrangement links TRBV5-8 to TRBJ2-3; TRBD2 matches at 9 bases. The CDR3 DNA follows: TGTGCCAGCATAGCGGGGGGCACAGATACGCAGTATTTT. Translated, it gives CASIAGGTDTQYF.